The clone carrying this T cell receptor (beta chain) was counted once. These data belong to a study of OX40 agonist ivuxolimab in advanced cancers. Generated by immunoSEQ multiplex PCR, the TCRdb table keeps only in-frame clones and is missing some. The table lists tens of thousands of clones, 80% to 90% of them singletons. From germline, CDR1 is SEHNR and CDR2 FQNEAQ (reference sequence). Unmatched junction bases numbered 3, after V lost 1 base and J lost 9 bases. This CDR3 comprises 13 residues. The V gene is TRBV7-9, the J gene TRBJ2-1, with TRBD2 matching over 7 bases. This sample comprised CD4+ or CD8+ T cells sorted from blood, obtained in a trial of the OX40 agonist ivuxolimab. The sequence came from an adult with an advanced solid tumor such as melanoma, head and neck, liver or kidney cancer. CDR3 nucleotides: TGTGCCAGCAGCTTAGTCGGCGGGAGTGAGCAGTTCTTC. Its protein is CASSLVGGSEQFF.